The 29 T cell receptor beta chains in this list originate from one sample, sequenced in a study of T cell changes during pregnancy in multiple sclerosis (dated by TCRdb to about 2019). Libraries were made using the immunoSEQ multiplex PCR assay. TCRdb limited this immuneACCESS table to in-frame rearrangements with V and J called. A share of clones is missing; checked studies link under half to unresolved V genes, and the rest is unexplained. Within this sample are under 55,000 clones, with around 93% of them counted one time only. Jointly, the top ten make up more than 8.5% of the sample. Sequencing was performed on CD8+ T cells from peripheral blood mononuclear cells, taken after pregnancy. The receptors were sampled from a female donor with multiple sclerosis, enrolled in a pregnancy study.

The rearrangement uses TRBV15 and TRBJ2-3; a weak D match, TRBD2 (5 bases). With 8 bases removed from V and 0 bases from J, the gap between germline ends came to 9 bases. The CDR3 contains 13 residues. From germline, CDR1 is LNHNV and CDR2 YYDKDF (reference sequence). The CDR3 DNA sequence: TGTGCCACCCGCTCGGGGAGCACAGATACGCAGTATTTT. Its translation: CATRSGSTDTQYF.

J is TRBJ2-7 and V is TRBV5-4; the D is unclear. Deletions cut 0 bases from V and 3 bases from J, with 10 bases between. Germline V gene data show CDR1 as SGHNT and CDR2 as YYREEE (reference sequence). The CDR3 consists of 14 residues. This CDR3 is CASSLETTVYEQYF. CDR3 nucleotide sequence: TGTGCCAGCAGCTTGGAGACGACTGTCTACGAGCAGTACTTC.

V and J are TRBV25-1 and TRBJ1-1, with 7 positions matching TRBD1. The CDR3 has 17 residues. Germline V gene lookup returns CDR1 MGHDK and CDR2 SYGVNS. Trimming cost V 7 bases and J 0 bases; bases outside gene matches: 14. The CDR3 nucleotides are TGTGCCAGCAATGGGGACAGTGAGGGGCCCATGAACACTGAAGCTTTCTTT. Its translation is CASNGDSEGPMNTEAFF.

The CDR3 is CSVEDRVGQYF. In nucleotides, the CDR3 is TGCAGCGTTGAGGACAGGGTGGGGCAGTACTTC. The chain recombines TRBV29-1 with TRBJ2-7; 8 bases align to TRBD1. Germline V gene sequence: CDR1 SQVTM, CDR2 ANQGSEA. V lost 3 bases and J lost 9; bases outside the gene matches: 4. There are 11 residues in the CDR3.

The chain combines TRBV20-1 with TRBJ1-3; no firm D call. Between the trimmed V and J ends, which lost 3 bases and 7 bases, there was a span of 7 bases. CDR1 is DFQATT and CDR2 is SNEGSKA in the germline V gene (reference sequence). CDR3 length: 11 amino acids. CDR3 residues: CSASYLNTIYF. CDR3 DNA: TGCAGTGCTAGTTATCTCAACACCATATATTTT.

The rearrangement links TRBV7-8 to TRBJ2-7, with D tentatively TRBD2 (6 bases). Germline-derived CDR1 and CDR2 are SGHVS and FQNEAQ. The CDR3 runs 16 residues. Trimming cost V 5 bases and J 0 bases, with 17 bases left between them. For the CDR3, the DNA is TGTGCCAGCAGCAAACCCGGGACTGCACGCTCCTACGAGCAGTACTTC. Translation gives CASSKPGTARSYEQYF.

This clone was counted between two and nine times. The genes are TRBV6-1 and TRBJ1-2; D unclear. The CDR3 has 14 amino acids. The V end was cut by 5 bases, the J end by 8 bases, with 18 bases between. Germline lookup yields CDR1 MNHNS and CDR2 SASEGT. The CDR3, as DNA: TGTGCCAGCAGTCGCCTTGAGGGAGGGTCCGGCTACACCTTC. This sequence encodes CASSRLEGGSGYTF.

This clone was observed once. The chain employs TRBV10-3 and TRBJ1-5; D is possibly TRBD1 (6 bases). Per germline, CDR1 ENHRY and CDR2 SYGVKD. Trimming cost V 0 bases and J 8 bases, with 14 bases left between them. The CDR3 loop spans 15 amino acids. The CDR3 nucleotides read TGTGCCATCAGTGAGTCGGGCAGGGGCACGGAGCCCCAGCATTTT. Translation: CAISESGRGTEPQHF.

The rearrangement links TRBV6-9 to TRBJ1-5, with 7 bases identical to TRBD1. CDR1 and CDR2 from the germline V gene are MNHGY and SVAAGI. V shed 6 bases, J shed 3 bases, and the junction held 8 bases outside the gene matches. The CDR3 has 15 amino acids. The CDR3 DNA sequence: TGTGCCAGCAGGTGGGCGGGACAGCACAATCAGCCCCAGCATTTT. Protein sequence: CASRWAGQHNQPQHF.

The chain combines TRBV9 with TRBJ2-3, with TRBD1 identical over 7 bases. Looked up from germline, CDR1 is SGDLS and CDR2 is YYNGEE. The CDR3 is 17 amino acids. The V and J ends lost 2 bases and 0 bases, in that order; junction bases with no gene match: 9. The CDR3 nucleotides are TGTGCCAGCAGCGTTAAGAGGGACAGCTCTAGCACAGATACGCAGTATTTT. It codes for CASSVKRDSSSTDTQYF.

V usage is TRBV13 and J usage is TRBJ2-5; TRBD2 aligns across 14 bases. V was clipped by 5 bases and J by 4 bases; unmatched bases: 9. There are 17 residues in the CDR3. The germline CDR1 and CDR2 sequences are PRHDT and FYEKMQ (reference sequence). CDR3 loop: CASSGSTSGGERETQYF. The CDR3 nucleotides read TGTGCCAGCAGCGGCTCGACTAGCGGGGGGGAGAGAGAGACCCAGTACTTC.

CDR3 DNA sequence: TGTGCCAGCAGCCCTGGTGGCGGCCACGAGCAGTACTTC. It codes for CASSPGGGHEQYF. This chain uses TRBV9 with TRBJ2-7; unclear D gene. Trimming pared 4 bases from V and 5 bases from J, leaving 13 bases between. The germline V gene has CDR1 SGDLS and CDR2 YYNGEE. This CDR3 has 13 amino acids.

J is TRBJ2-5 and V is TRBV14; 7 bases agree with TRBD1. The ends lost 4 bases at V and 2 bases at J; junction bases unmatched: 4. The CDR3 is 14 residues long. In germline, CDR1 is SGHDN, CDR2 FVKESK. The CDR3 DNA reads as TGTGCCAGCAGCCCACAGGGGTGGCAAGAGACCCAGTACTTC. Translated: CASSPQGWQETQYF.

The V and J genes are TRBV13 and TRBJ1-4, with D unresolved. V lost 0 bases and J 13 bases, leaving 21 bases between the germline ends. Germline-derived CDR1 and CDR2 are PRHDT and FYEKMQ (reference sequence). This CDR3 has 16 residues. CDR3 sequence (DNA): TGTGCCAGCAGCTTAGGTCCGGGTAACGCGTTGAAGAGACTGTTTTTT. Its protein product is CASSLGPGNALKRLFF.

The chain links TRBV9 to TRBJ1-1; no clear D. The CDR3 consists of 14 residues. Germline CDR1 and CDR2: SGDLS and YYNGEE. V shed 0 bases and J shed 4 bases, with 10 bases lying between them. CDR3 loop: CASSVGGVGTEAFF. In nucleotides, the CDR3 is TGTGCCAGCAGCGTAGGCGGGGTGGGCACTGAAGCTTTCTTT.

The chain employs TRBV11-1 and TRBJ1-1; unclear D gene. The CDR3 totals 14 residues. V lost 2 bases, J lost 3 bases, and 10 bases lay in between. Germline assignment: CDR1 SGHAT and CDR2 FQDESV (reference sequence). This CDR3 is CASSLLEGDTEAFF. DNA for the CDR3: TGTGCCAGCAGCTTATTGGAGGGAGACACTGAAGCTTTCTTT.

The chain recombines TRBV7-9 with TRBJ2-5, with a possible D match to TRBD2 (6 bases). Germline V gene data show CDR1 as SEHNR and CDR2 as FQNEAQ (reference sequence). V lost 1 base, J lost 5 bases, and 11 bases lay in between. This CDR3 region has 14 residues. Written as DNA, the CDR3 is TGTGCCAGCAGCTTAGTGGGGGGAATGGAGACCCAGTACTTC. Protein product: CASSLVGGMETQYF.

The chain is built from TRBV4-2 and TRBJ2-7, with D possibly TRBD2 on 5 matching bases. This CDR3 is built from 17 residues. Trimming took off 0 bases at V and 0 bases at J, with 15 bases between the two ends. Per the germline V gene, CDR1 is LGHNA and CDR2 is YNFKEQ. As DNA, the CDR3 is TGTGCCAGCAGCCAAGATTTCCGCGGGTCGAGCTCCTACGAGCAGTACTTC. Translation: CASSQDFRGSSSYEQYF.

In DNA form, the CDR3 reads TGTGCCAGCAGTGTGACAGGGGGAGCGGAGACCCAGTACTTC. Its protein product is CASSVTGGAETQYF. The genes are TRBV27 and TRBJ2-5, with 9 bases that match TRBD1. The germline CDR1 and CDR2 sequences are MNHEY and SMNVEV (reference sequence). V lost 5 bases and J lost 5; bases outside the gene matches: 6. The CDR3 spans 14 residues.

The CDR3: CASSVGQMNTEAFF. As DNA, the CDR3 is TGTGCCAGCAGCGTAGGCCAGATGAACACTGAAGCTTTCTTT. This rearrangement joins TRBV9 to TRBJ1-1; D ambiguous. Germline lookup yields CDR1 SGDLS and CDR2 YYNGEE. Between the trimmed V and J ends, which lost 0 bases and 0 bases, there was a span of 6 bases. The CDR3 loop spans 14 amino acids.

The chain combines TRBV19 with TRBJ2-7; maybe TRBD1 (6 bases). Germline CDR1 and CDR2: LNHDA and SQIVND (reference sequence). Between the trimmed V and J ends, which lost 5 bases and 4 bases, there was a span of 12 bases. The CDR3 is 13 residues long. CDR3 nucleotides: TGTGCCAGTAGTTCCGGGACACTTTACGAGCAGTACTTC. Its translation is CASSSGTLYEQYF.

CDR3 nucleotide sequence: TGTGCCAGCAGATACCCGGGACTAGCGACCAATGAGCAGTTCTTC. Translating gives CASRYPGLATNEQFF. The chain carries TRBV7-9 and TRBJ2-1; 10 positions agree with TRBD2. Germline CDR1 is SEHNR and CDR2 is FQNEAQ (reference sequence). CDR3 length: 15 amino acids. V shed 6 bases and J 6 bases; nucleotides not matched to a gene: 8. Filled out from reference TRBV7-9 and TRBJ2-1, the complete variable domain reads DTGVSQNPRHKITKRGQNVTFRCDPISEHNRLYWYRQTLGQGPEFLTYFQNEAQLEKSRLLSDRFSAERPKGSFSTLEIQRTEQGDSAMYLCASRYPGLATNEQFFGPGTRLTVL.

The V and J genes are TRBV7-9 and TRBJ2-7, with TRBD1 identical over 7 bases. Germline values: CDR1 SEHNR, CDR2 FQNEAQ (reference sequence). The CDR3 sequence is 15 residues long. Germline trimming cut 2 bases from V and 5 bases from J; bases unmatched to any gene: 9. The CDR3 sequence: CASSLRDSSVHEQYF. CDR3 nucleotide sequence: TGTGCCAGCAGCTTACGGGACAGTTCGGTCCACGAGCAGTACTTC.

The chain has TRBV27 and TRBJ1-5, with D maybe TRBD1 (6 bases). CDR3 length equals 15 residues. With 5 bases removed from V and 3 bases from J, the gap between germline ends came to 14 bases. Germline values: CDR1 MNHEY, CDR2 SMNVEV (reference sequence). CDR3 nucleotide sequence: TGTGCCAGCAGTCCCACGGACAGTTTCAATCAGCCCCAGCATTTT. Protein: CASSPTDSFNQPQHF.

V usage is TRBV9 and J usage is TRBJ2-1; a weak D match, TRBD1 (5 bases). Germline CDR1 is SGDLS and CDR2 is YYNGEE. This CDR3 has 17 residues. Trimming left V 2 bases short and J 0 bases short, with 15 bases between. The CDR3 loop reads CASSVGPRAGSYNEQFF. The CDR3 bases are TGTGCCAGCAGCGTGGGGCCTAGGGCCGGCTCCTACAATGAGCAGTTCTTC.

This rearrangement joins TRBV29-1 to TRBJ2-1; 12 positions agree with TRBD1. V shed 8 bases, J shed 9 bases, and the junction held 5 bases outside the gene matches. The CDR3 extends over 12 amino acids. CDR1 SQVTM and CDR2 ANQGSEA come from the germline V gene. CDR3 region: CSSPGQGAEQFF. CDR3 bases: TGCAGCAGCCCGGGACAGGGGGCTGAGCAGTTCTTC.

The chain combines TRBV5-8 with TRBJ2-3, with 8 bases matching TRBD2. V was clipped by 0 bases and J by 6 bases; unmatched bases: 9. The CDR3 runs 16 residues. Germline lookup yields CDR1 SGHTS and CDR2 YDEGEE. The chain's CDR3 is CASSLGIAGLLDTQYF. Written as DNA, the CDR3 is TGTGCCAGCAGCTTGGGTATAGCGGGGCTACTGGATACGCAGTATTTT.

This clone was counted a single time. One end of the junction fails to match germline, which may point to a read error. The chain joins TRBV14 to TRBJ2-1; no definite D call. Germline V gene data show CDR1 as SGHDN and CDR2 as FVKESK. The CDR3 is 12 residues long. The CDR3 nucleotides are TGTGCCAGCAGACAAGCGTCCAATGAGCAGTTCTTC. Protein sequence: CASRQASNEQFF.

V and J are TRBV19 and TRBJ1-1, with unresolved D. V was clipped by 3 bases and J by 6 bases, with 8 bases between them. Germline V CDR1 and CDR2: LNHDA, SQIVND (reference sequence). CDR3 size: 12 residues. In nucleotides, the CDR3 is TGTGCCAGTAGTATTGCGGGGTCTGAAGCTTTCTTT. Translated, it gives CASSIAGSEAFF.